These 5 T cell receptor beta chains were all obtained from the same sample, sequenced in a study of shared clonotypes between healthy human individuals. The data were produced by immunoSEQ multiplex PCR, yet TCRdb's version contains in-frame clones alone and is incomplete. The sample has about 120,000 clones; roughly two thirds are singletons. What was sequenced was memory CD8+ T cells sorted from blood. Subset in this sample: CD45RO+ cells pooled with CCR7-negative TemRA cells. All receptors derive from a woman aged 25 to 39 in good health.

The chain uses TRBV11-1 and TRBJ2-1, with D tentatively TRBD1 (6 bases). Germline values: CDR1 SGHAT, CDR2 FQDESV (reference sequence). V was pared by 7 bases and J by 0 bases, with 16 bases between. The CDR3 length is 16 residues. The CDR3 spells CASTETRDISYNEQFF. The CDR3 nucleotides are TGTGCCAGCACCGAAACCCGGGACATCTCCTACAATGAGCAGTTCTTC. The full variable domain, completed using reference TRBV11-1 and TRBJ2-1, is EAEVAQSPRYKITEKSQAVAFWCDPISGHATLYWYRQILGQGPELLVQFQDESVVDDSQLPKDRFSAERLKGVDSTLKIQPAELGDSAMYLCASTETRDISYNEQFFGPGTRLTVL.

A few counts support this clone. V and J are TRBV6-6 and TRBJ1-2; 9 nucleotides align to TRBD1. CDR1 MNHNY and CDR2 SVGAGI come from the germline V gene (reference sequence). This CDR3 has 15 residues. Trimming took 3 bases from V and 5 from J; bases not matched to a gene: 7. CDR3: CASSYFRTGDYGYTF. DNA of the CDR3: TGTGCCAGCAGTTATTTCCGGACAGGGGATTATGGCTACACCTTC.

CDR3 nucleotides: TGTGCCAGCGGACTCCTAGGGGGCGATGAGCAGTTCTTC. It yields the protein CASGLLGGDEQFF. The V call is TRBV27, the J call TRBJ2-1; 7 bases line up with TRBD1. This CDR3 region has 13 residues. V lost 8 bases to trimming and J lost 8 bases; unmatched junction nucleotides: 9. The V gene's germline CDR1 is MNHEY and CDR2 SMNVEV (reference sequence).

The chain recombines TRBV7-8 with TRBJ2-7, with TRBD2 matching 9 bases. Germline CDR1 reads SGHVS; CDR2 reads FQNEAQ. V gave up 5 bases and J gave up 2 bases; unmatched junction bases: 16. The CDR3 has 18 amino acids. The CDR3 is CASSRPSATSGTPYEQYF. The CDR3 nucleotides read TGTGCCAGCAGCCGACCCTCGGCGACTAGCGGCACCCCCTACGAGCAGTACTTC. Full variable domain (remainder filled in from reference TRBV7-8 and TRBJ2-7): GAGVSQSPRYKVAKRGQDVALRCDPISGHVSLFWYQQALGQGPEFLTYFQNEAQLDKSGLPSDRFFAERPEGSVSTLKIQRTQQEDSAVYLCASSRPSATSGTPYEQYFGPGTRLTVT.

The chain recombines TRBV28 with TRBJ2-3; TRBD2 aligns across 9 bases. Losses at the gene ends were 1 base for V and 2 bases for J; bases not matched to a gene: 4. This CDR3 contains 16 residues. Germline V lookup: CDR1 MDHEN, CDR2 SYDVKM. This CDR3 is CASSLSLAGITDTQYF. The DNA for the CDR3 is TGTGCCAGCAGTTTATCGCTAGCGGGAATCACAGATACGCAGTATTTT.